A selection of T cell receptor beta chains follows, all from one sample in a study of regulatory T cells in long-lasting Graves disease. TCRdb independently ran MiXCR on the multiplex PCR reads; one entry per CDR3 protein. The sample records fewer than 600,000 distinct CDR3 sequences, under 25% being singletons. Source: peripheral blood mononuclear cells (PBMCs), taken when the disease was refractory, from a patient treated with antithyroid drugs. The receptors were gathered from a female donor with Graves disease. CDR3s include the opening cysteine and the closing phenylalanine or tryptophan. A D gene is named only where the DNA matches it firmly. Clone size is shown for a subset of rows, as once, few, many or a class of expanded clone.

V	size	D	J	DNA	CDR3
TRBV20-1	.	TRBD1	TRBJ1-3	TGCAGTGGTACACAGGGGTCTGGAAACACCATATATTTT	CSGTQGSGNTIYF
TRBV5-1	.	.	TRBJ2-6	TGCGCCAGCAGCTCCCGAGGGACAACTGGGGCCAACGTCCTGACTTTC	CASSSRGTTGANVLTF
TRBV28	many	TRBD1	TRBJ2-7	TGTGCCAGCAACGGACAGGGGGTCTCCTACGAGCAGTACTTC	CASNGQGVSYEQYF
TRBV10-3	many	.	TRBJ2-7	TGTGCCATCAGTGATGGGTACGAGCAGTACTTC	CAISDGYEQYF
TRBV20-1	many	.	TRBJ1-4	TGCAGTGCTAGGTCTAAGGGAGCTAATGAAAAACTGTTTTTT	CSARSKGANEKLFF
TRBV10-3	.	TRBD2	TRBJ2-5	TGTGCCACTCTTAGGGGAATAGCGGGCCAAGAGACCCAGTACTTC	CATLRGIAGQETQYF
TRBV7-2	many	.	TRBJ2-5	TGTGCCAGCAGCTTAGTTATTAAGGAGACCCAGTACTTC	CASSLVIKETQYF
TRBV19	few	.	TRBJ2-2	TGTGCCAGTACCCCCGTTCAAGAGAACACCGGGGAGCTGTTTTTT	CASTPVQENTGELFF
TRBV10-3	many	.	TRBJ2-2	TGTGCCATCAGCGAGGACAGGAACACCGGGGAGCTGTTTTTT	CAISEDRNTGELFF
TRBV20-1	few	.	TRBJ2-5	TGCAGTGCTAGAGAAAGGTACCAAGAGACCCAGTACTTC	CSARERYQETQYF
TRBV6-5	many	.	TRBJ1-2	TGTGCCAGCAGTTCTACAGGTCGGGTTGGCTACACCTTC	CASSSTGRVGYTF
TRBV6-5	many	.	TRBJ1-1	TGTGCCAGCAGTTACTCTTCGAACACTGAAGCTTTCTTT	CASSYSSNTEAFF
TRBV5-1	few	.	TRBJ2-3	TGCGCCAGCAGCTTGGAGACAGGAACAGATACGCAGTATTTT	CASSLETGTDTQYF
TRBV6-2/TRBV6-3	.	.	TRBJ2-3	TGTGCCAGCATCAGGGCCGGAGGAGGGCTTAAGAAATATTCAGATACGCAGTATTTT	CASIRAGGGLKKYSDTQYF
TRBV30	few	TRBD1	TRBJ2-2	TGTGCCTGGAGTCTCCGGGACAGGGGGGCCGGGGAGCTGTTTTTT	CAWSLRDRGAGELFF
TRBV15	.	TRBD2	TRBJ2-7	TGTGCCACCAGCACCTGGGGCGGGGGGGGAGACGAGCAGTACTTC	CATSTWGGGGDEQYF
TRBV12-3/TRBV12-4	.	.	TRBJ2-1	TGTGCCAGCAGCCCCTTAGTCAAACACAATGAGCAGTTCTTC	CASSPLVKHNEQFF
TRBV7-2	.	TRBD2	TRBJ2-2	TGTGCCAGCAGCCTCCCCTTTCGGGGGGACACCGGGGAGCTGTTTTTT	CASSLPFRGDTGELFF
TRBV30	.	TRBD1	TRBJ1-5	TGTGCCTGGAGAGTAGACAGGGATCAGCCCCAGCATTTT	CAWRVDRDQPQHF
TRBV9	.	.	TRBJ1-1	TGTGCCAGCAGCCCGGATCCCAATACGAACACTGAAGCTTTCTTT	CASSPDPNTNTEAFF
TRBV28	few	.	TRBJ1-3	TGTGCCAGCATTTCGGCAAGCGCGGGGTATGGAAACACCATATATTTT	CASISASAGYGNTIYF
TRBV12-3/TRBV12-4	many	.	TRBJ2-7	TGTGCCAGCAGTTTCGAGGGAGGTTACGAGCAGTACTTC	CASSFEGGYEQYF